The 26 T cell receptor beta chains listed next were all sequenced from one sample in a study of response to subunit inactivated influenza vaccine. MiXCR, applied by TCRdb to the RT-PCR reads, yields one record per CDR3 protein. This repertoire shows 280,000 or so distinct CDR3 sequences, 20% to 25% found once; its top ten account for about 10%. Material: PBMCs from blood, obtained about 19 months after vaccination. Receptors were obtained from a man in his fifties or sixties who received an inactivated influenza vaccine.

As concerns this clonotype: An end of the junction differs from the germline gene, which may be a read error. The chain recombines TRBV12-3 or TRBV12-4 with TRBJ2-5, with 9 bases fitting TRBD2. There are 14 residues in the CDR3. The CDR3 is CASSLSGGQETQYF. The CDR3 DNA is TGCGCCAGCAGCCTTAGCGGGGGACAAGAGACCCAGTACTTC.

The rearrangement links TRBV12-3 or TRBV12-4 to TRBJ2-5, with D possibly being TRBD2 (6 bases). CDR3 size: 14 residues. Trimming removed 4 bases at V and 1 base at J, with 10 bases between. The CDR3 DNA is TGTGCCAGCAGTTCCCGGGACTTCCAAGAGACCCAGTACTTC. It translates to CASSSRDFQETQYF.

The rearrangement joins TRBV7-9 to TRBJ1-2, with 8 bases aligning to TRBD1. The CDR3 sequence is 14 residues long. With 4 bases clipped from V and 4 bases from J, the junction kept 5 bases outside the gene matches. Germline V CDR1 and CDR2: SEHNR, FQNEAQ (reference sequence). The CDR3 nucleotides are TGTGCCAGCAGCTGGGCAGGGGGCGCCTATGGCTACACCTTC. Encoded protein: CASSWAGGAYGYTF.

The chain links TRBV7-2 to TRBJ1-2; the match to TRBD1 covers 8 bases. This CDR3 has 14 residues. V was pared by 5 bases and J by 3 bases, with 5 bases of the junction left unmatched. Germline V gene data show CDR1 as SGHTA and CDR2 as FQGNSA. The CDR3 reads CASSEPTGDYGYTF. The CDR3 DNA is TGTGCCAGCAGCGAGCCGACAGGGGACTATGGCTACACCTTC.

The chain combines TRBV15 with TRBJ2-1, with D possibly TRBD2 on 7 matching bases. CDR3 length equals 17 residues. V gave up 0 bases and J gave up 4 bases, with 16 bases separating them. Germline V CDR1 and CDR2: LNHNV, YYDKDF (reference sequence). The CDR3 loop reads CATSRDLGEGGYNEQFF. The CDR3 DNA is TGTGCCACCAGCAGAGATCTAGGGGAGGGGGGTTACAATGAGCAGTTCTTC.

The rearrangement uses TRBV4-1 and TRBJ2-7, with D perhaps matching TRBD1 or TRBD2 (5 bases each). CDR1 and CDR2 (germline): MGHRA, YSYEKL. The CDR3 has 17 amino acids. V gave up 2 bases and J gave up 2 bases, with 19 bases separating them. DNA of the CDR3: TGCGCCAGCAGCCAACATTGGGGACCTCGTTCACCCTACGAGCAGTACTTC. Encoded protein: CASSQHWGPRSPYEQYF.

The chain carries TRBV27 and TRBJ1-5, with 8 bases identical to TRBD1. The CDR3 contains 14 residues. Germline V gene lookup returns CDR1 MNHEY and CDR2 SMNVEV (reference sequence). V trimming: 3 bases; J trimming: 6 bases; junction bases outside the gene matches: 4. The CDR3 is CASSFQGAGQPQHF. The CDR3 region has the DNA TGTGCCAGCAGTTTTCAGGGGGCTGGTCAGCCCCAGCATTTT.

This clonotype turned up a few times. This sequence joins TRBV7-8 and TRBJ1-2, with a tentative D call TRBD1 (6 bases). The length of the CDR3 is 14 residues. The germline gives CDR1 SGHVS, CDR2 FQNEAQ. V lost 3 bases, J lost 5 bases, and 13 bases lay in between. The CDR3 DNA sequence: TGTGCCAGCAGCTTCGGCGGGGGCGTTTATGGCTACACCTTC. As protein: CASSFGGGVYGYTF. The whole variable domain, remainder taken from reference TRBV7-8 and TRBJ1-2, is GAGVSQSPRYKVAKRGQDVALRCDPISGHVSLFWYQQALGQGPEFLTYFQNEAQLDKSGLPSDRFFAERPEGSVSTLKIQRTQQEDSAVYLCASSFGGGVYGYTFGSGTRLTVV.

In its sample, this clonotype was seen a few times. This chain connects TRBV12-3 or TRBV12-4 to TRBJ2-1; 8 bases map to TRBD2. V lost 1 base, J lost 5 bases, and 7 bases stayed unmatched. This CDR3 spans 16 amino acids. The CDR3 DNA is TGTGCCAGCAGTTTAGTCGGACTAGCAGAGAACAATGAGCAGTTCTTC. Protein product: CASSLVGLAENNEQFF.

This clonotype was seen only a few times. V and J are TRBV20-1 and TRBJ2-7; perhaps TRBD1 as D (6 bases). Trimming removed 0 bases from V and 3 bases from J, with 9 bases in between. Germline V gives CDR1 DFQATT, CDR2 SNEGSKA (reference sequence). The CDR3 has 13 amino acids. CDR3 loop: CSARDFRGYEQYF. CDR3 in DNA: TGCAGTGCTAGAGATTTCAGGGGCTACGAGCAGTACTTC.

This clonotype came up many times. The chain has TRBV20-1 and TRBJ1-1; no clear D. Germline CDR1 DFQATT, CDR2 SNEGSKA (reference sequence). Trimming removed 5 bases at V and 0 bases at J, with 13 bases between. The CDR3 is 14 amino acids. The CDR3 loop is CSARMGMLNTEAFF. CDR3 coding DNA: TGCAGTGCTCGAATGGGCATGTTGAACACTGAAGCTTTCTTT.

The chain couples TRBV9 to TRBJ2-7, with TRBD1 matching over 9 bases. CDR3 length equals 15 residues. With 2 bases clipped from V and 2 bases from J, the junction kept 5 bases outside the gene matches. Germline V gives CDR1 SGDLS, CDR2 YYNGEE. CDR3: CASSVAGQGPYEQYF. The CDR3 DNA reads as TGTGCCAGCAGCGTGGCGGGACAGGGTCCCTACGAGCAGTACTTC.

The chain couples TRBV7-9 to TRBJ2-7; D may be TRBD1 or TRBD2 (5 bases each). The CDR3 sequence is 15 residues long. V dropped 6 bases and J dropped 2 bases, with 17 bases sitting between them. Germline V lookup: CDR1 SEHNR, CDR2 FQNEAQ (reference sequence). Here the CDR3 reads CASRARGGGPYEQYF. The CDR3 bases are TGTGCCAGCAGAGCAAGGGGTGGCGGGCCCTACGAGCAGTACTTC. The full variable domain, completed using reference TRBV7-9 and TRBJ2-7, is DTGVSQNPRHKITKRGQNVTFRCDPISEHNRLYWYRQTLGQGPEFLTYFQNEAQLEKSRLLSDRFSAERPKGSFSTLEIQRTEQGDSAMYLCASRARGGGPYEQYFGPGTRLTVT.

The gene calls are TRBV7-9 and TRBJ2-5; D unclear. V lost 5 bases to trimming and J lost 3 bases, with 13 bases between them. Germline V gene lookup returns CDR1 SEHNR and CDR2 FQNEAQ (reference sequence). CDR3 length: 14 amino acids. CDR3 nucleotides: TGTGCCAGCAGCCCGGCGATCAGGAAAGAGACCCAGTACTTC. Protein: CASSPAIRKETQYF.

The CDR3 sequence is CASSYGTSGNIQYF. DNA of the CDR3: TGTGCCAGCAGTTACGGTACTAGCGGAAACATTCAGTACTTC. V usage is TRBV6-5 and J usage is TRBJ2-4; 8 bases agree with TRBD2. The CDR3 is 14 amino acids. Germline V gene data show CDR1 as MNHEY and CDR2 as SVGAGI. V shed 2 bases, J shed 6 bases, and the junction held 3 bases outside the gene matches.

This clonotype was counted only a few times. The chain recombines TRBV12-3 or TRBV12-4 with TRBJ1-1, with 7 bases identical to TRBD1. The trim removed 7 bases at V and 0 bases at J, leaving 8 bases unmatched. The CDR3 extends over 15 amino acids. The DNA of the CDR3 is TGTGCCAGCACCCCACAGGGGATCATGAACACTGAAGCTTTCTTT. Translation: CASTPQGIMNTEAFF.

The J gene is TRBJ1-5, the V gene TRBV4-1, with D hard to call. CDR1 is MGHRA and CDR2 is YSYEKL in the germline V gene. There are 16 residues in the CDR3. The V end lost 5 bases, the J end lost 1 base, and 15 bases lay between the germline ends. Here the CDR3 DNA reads TGCGCCAGCAGCACCCAGTGGGGAAGGAGCAATCAGCCCCAGCATTTT. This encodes CASSTQWGRSNQPQHF.

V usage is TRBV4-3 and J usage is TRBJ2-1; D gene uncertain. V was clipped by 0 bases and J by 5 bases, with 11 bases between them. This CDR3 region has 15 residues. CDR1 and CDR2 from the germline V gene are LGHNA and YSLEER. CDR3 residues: CASSQDSLVNNEQFF. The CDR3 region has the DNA TGCGCCAGCAGCCAAGATAGTCTAGTGAACAATGAGCAGTTCTTC.

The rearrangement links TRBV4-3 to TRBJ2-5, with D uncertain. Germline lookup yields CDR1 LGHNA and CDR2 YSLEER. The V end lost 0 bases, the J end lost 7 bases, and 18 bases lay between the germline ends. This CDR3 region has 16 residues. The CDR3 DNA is TGCGCCAGCAGCCAAGATATTCGGGTGGTCGAAGCGACCCAGTACTTC. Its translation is CASSQDIRVVEATQYF.

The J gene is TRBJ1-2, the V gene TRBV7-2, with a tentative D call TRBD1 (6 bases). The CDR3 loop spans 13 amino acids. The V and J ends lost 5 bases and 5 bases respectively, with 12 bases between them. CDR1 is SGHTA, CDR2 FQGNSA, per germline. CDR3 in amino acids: CASSIGGFYGYTF. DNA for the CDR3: TGTGCCAGCAGCATCGGGGGCTTTTATGGCTACACCTTC.

CDR3 DNA: TGTGCCAGCAGCTTAACTCACGGACAGGTGGATGAGCAGTTCTTC. Residues: CASSLTHGQVDEQFF. The V and J genes are TRBV11-1 and TRBJ2-1, with 7 nucleotides matching TRBD1. Germline CDR1 and CDR2: SGHAT and FQDESV (reference sequence). CDR3 size: 15 residues. V lost 2 bases, J lost 8 bases, and 9 bases stayed unmatched. Supplemented by reference TRBV11-1 and TRBJ2-1, the full variable domain reads EAEVAQSPRYKITEKSQAVAFWCDPISGHATLYWYRQILGQGPELLVQFQDESVVDDSQLPKDRFSAERLKGVDSTLKIQPAELGDSAMYLCASSLTHGQVDEQFFGPGTRLTVL.

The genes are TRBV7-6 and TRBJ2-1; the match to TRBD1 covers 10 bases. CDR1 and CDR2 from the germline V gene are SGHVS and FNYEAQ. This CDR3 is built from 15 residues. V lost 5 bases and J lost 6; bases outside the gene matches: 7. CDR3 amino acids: CASSAGTGARNEQFF. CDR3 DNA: TGTGCCAGCAGCGCCGGGACAGGGGCTCGCAATGAGCAGTTCTTC.

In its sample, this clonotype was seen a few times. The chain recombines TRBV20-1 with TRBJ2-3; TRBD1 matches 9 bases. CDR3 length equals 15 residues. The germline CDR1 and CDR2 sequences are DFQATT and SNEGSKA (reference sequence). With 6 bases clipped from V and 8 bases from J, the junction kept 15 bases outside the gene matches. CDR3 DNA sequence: TGCAGTGCCCCGGCGGGACAGGGTGGTAGTGTTACGCAGTATTTT. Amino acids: CSAPAGQGGSVTQYF.

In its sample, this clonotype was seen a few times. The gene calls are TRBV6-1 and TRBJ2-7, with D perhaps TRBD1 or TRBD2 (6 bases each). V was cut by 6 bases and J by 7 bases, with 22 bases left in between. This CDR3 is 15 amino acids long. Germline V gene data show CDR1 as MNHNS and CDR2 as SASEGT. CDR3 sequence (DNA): TGTGCCAGCAGAAAGGAGGGGGGCAGGGGACGAGAGCAGTACTTC. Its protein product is CASRKEGGRGREQYF.

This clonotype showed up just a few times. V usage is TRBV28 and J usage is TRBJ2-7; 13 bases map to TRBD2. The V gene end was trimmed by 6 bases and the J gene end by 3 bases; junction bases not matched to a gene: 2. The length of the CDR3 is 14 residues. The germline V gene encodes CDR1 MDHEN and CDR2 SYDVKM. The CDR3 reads CASSGTSGNYEQYF. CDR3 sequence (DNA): TGTGCCAGCAGCGGGACTAGCGGGAACTACGAGCAGTACTTC.

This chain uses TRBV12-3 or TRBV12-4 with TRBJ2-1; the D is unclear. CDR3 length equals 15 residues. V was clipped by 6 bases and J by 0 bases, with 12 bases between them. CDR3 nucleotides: TGTGCCAGCAGCCCCTGGGCCGACTCCTACAATGAGCAGTTCTTC. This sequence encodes CASSPWADSYNEQFF.